These 30 T cell receptor beta chains were all obtained from the same sample, sequenced in a study of cytomegalovirus exposure and HLA in healthy donors. The PCR contained 60 Vbeta and 13 Jbeta primers. TCRdb's copy holds only in-frame clones and misses some; the assay was immunoSEQ multiplex PCR. In the table there are about 160,000 clones, more than 70% of which are singletons. Sequenced: PBMCs. These receptors originate from a man aged 55 to 70 in good health and CMV-seronegative.

This sequence joins TRBV5-5 and TRBJ1-5; D ambiguous. The CDR3 totals 16 residues. Trimming removed 1 base at V and 5 bases at J, with 16 bases between. The germline gives CDR1 SGHKS, CDR2 YYEKEE (reference sequence). Written as DNA, the CDR3 is TGTGCCAGCAGCTTGTATGGTGTCAGGCGGGATCAGCCCCAGCATTTT. Translating it yields CASSLYGVRRDQPQHF.

Of note for this clone: The junction shows a germline mismatch at one end, possibly a read error. The gene calls are TRBV6-5 and TRBJ1-1; D is unclear. CDR1 MNHEY and CDR2 SVGAGI come from the germline V gene. This CDR3 has 14 residues. CDR3 loop: CASRVEGRNAEAFF. The CDR3 nucleotides read TGTGCCAGCAGGGTGGAGGGCCGGAACGCTGAAGCTTTCTTT.

This chain uses TRBV5-1 with TRBJ2-1; 11 nucleotides align to TRBD2. The CDR3 totals 17 residues. V lost 3 bases, J lost 5 bases, and 10 bases stayed unmatched. The germline CDR1 and CDR2 sequences are SGHRS and YFSETQ. The CDR3 protein is CASSSEVAGGENNEQFF. CDR3 sequence (DNA): TGCGCCAGCAGCTCAGAGGTAGCGGGAGGGGAGAACAATGAGCAGTTCTTC.

CDR3 in DNA: TGCGCCAGCAGCCTAAAAAGGGGGAGCACAGATACGCAGTATTTT. Its translation: CASSLKRGSTDTQYF. The chain uses TRBV4-1 and TRBJ2-3, with D possibly being TRBD1 (6 bases). CDR3 length: 15 residues. Trimming shortened V by 4 bases and J by 0 bases, and 11 bases separated the two germline ends. Germline V CDR1 and CDR2: MGHRA, YSYEKL.

The V gene is TRBV15, the J gene TRBJ2-7; 10 bases are a match to TRBD1. Trimming cost V 0 bases and J 1 base; bases outside gene matches: 3. This CDR3 contains 16 residues. Germline values: CDR1 LNHNV, CDR2 YYDKDF (reference sequence). CDR3 region: CATSRDGQGGSYEQYF. In DNA, the CDR3 is TGTGCCACCAGCAGAGATGGACAGGGGGGATCCTACGAGCAGTACTTC.

V usage is TRBV6-5 and J usage is TRBJ1-2; 12 bases match TRBD1. The V gene's germline CDR1 is MNHEY and CDR2 SVGAGI. The V and J ends lost 5 bases and 12 bases, in that order; junction bases with no gene match: 7. The CDR3 runs to 13 residues. As DNA, the CDR3 is TGTGCCAGCAGTGTCCGGGACAGGGGGCTTAACACCTTC. It yields the protein CASSVRDRGLNTF.

This clone was found once. J is TRBJ2-2 and V is TRBV5-1; the match to TRBD1 covers 7 bases. The trim removed 0 bases at V and 5 bases at J, leaving 4 bases unmatched. The length of the CDR3 is 15 residues. Germline CDR1 reads SGHRS; CDR2 reads YFSETQ. CDR3 coding DNA: TGCGCCAGCAGCTTGGATACAGGGGTAACCGGGGAGCTGTTTTTT. This codes for CASSLDTGVTGELFF. The full variable domain, with the rest looked up from reference TRBV5-1 and TRBJ2-2, is KAGVTQTPRYLIKTRGQQVTLSCSPISGHRSVSWYQQTPGQGLQFLFEYFSETQRNKGNFPGRFSGRQFSNSRSEMNVSTLELGDSALYLCASSLDTGVTGELFFGEGSRLTVL.

With respect to this clone: The junction departs from the called germline gene at one end, perhaps through a read error. The chain uses TRBV7-9 and TRBJ1-4; TRBD1 matches 7 bases. CDR1 and CDR2 from the germline V gene are SEHNR and FQNEAQ (reference sequence). CDR3 size: 16 residues. The CDR3 is CSSSTRQGRGDEKLFF. The DNA of the CDR3 is TGTTCCAGCAGCACCAGACAGGGACGAGGGGATGAAAAACTGTTTTTT.

CDR3 residues: CASSIDRSGGFQPQHF. Here the CDR3 DNA reads TGTGCCAGTAGTATAGACCGGTCAGGGGGCTTTCAGCCCCAGCATTTT. The chain employs TRBV19 and TRBJ1-5; 8 bases agree with TRBD1. The V segment lost 0 bases and the J segment 6 bases; nucleotides outside the gene matches: 7. Germline V lookup: CDR1 LNHDA, CDR2 SQIVND (reference sequence). CDR3 size: 16 residues.

This clone occurred a few times. The genes are TRBV28 and TRBJ1-2; D is undetermined. V was trimmed by 3 bases and J by 5 bases, leaving 7 bases between them. This CDR3 has 12 amino acids. In germline, CDR1 is MDHEN, CDR2 SYDVKM. In DNA, the CDR3 is TGTGCCAGCAGTTTTATGAGGTATGGCTACACCTTC. It codes for CASSFMRYGYTF.

This chain links TRBV6-6 with TRBJ1-2; TRBD1 is a possible D gene (5 bases). Trimming shortened V by 5 bases and J by 4 bases, and 11 bases separated the two germline ends. CDR3 size: 13 residues. Per the germline V gene, CDR1 is MNHNY and CDR2 is SVGAGI (reference sequence). As DNA, the CDR3 is TGTGCCAGCAGTAAACAGGATCTCTATGGCTACACCTTC. Amino acid sequence: CASSKQDLYGYTF.

The chain has TRBV10-3 and TRBJ1-5, with a tentative D call TRBD1 (5 bases). Germline V gives CDR1 ENHRY, CDR2 SYGVKD. The germline V and J ends were trimmed by 4 bases and 2 bases, with 9 bases remaining between them. This CDR3 region has 14 residues. CDR3 sequence reads: CAISAGGGNQPQHF. The DNA of the CDR3 is TGTGCCATCAGTGCCGGAGGGGGCAATCAGCCCCAGCATTTT.

The count of this clone is one. This chain joins TRBV5-1 and TRBJ2-7; 9 bases fit TRBD2. Germline V gene sequence: CDR1 SGHRS, CDR2 YFSETQ. The V segment lost 0 bases and the J segment 2 bases; nucleotides outside the gene matches: 3. The CDR3 contains 15 residues. This CDR3 is CASSLGGGAAYEQYF. CDR3 nucleotide sequence: TGCGCCAGCAGCTTGGGCGGGGGGGCCGCCTACGAGCAGTACTTC.

The chain recombines TRBV20-1 with TRBJ1-2; D might be TRBD1 (6 bases). The germline CDR1 and CDR2 sequences are DFQATT and SNEGSKA (reference sequence). This CDR3 contains 11 residues. V was shortened by 4 bases and J by 10 bases, with 13 bases between the two germline ends. CDR3 sequence: CSAKRQVAYTF. In DNA form, the CDR3 reads TGCAGTGCTAAGAGACAGGTGGCCTACACCTTC.

This clone was observed a few times. The chain's CDR3 is CASSLPSRNEQFF. CDR3 nucleotide sequence: TGTGCCAGCAGCTTACCTAGCCGCAATGAGCAGTTCTTC. The chain links TRBV7-8 to TRBJ2-1; maybe TRBD2 (5 bases). The CDR3 length is 13 residues. Trimming shortened V by 2 bases and J by 6 bases, and 8 bases separated the two germline ends. Germline V CDR1 and CDR2: SGHVS, FQNEAQ.

The chain couples TRBV2 to TRBJ2-1; D may be TRBD1 (5 bases). The V end was cut by 6 bases, the J end by 1 base, with 13 bases between. Germline values: CDR1 SNHLY, CDR2 FYNNEI. The CDR3 extends over 15 amino acids. Written as DNA, the CDR3 is TGTGCCAGCAGATTGTGGCAGGGATCCTACAATGAGCAGTTCTTC. Protein product: CASRLWQGSYNEQFF.

The chain recombines TRBV11-2 with TRBJ2-7; 8 nucleotides align to TRBD1. The trim removed 4 bases at V and 9 bases at J, leaving 11 bases unmatched. Germline V gene lookup returns CDR1 SGHAT and CDR2 FQNNGV. This CDR3 is built from 14 residues. In DNA form, the CDR3 reads TGTGCCAGCAGCTCATCGACAGGGGCCCTGGTGCAGTACTTC. Translating gives CASSSSTGALVQYF.

With regard to this clone: One end of the junction is discordant with germline, which a read error may explain. The chain recombines TRBV15 with TRBJ1-1; 7 bases align to TRBD1. The CDR3 consists of 13 residues. CDR1 is LNHNV and CDR2 is YYDKDF in the germline V gene (reference sequence). CDR3 sequence reads: CATSRDSQGKTLF. Here the CDR3 DNA reads TGTGCCACCAGCAGAGATTCACAGGGGAAGACTCTCTTT.

This chain links TRBV7-9 with TRBJ1-4; TRBD1 is a possible D gene (6 bases). This CDR3 contains 13 residues. CDR1 and CDR2 from the germline V gene are SEHNR and FQNEAQ (reference sequence). The V and J ends lost 11 bases and 5 bases respectively, with 15 bases between them. The CDR3: CACEGGSNEKLFF. CDR3 DNA sequence: TGTGCCTGCGAAGGGGGTTCCAATGAAAAACTGTTTTTT.

The chain couples TRBV29-1 to TRBJ2-3; TRBD1 might be the D (6 bases). Germline loops: CDR1 SQVTM, CDR2 ANQGSEA. With 2 bases removed from V and 3 bases from J, the gap between germline ends came to 15 bases. The CDR3 runs to 15 residues. The CDR3 reads CSVEPQRTATDTQYF. CDR3 nucleotides: TGCAGCGTTGAACCTCAACGGACAGCAACAGATACGCAGTATTTT.

This clone was counted a few times. The chain employs TRBV4-3 and TRBJ2-7, with TRBD1 identical over 7 bases. The germline CDR1 and CDR2 sequences are LGHNA and YSLEER. Trimming removed 3 bases from V and 5 bases from J; junction bases left unmatched: 7. The CDR3 is made up of 14 amino acids. The CDR3 bases are TGCGCCAGCAGCCAGAGATACAGGGGAGACGAGCAGTACTTC. As protein: CASSQRYRGDEQYF.

This chain joins TRBV27 and TRBJ2-1, with a tentative D call TRBD1 (6 bases). CDR3 size: 13 residues. V was shortened by 3 bases and J by 12 bases, with 15 bases between the two germline ends. Germline V gene sequence: CDR1 MNHEY, CDR2 SMNVEV (reference sequence). CDR3 residues: CASSFPKGVPQFF. DNA for the CDR3: TGTGCCAGCAGTTTCCCGAAGGGGGTTCCGCAGTTCTTC.

V is TRBV7-3 and J is TRBJ1-2; 7 nucleotides align to TRBD1. The germline V gene has CDR1 SGHTA and CDR2 FQGTGA. This CDR3 contains 13 residues. V shed 5 bases and J 4 bases; nucleotides not matched to a gene: 4. As DNA, the CDR3 is TGTGCCAGCAGCGCTACAGGGGTCTATGGCTACACCTTC. This codes for CASSATGVYGYTF.

The chain employs TRBV7-9 and TRBJ2-7; no clear D gene. Germline V gene data show CDR1 as SEHNR and CDR2 as FQNEAQ (reference sequence). Trimming took off 3 bases at V and 6 bases at J, with 9 bases between the two ends. CDR3 length equals 12 residues. The CDR3 region is CASSFPVGEQYF. CDR3 DNA sequence: TGTGCCAGCAGCTTCCCGGTTGGCGAGCAGTACTTC. Combining the CDR3 with reference TRBV7-9 and TRBJ2-7 gives the whole variable domain DTGVSQNPRHKITKRGQNVTFRCDPISEHNRLYWYRQTLGQGPEFLTYFQNEAQLEKSRLLSDRFSAERPKGSFSTLEIQRTEQGDSAMYLCASSFPVGEQYFGPGTRLTVT.

The V call is TRBV9, the J call TRBJ1-4; perhaps TRBD1 as D (6 bases). This CDR3 comprises 15 residues. V was cut by 7 bases and J by 5 bases, with 18 bases left in between. The germline gives CDR1 SGDLS, CDR2 YYNGEE. The CDR3 protein is CASAQTGLRNEKLFF. The DNA of the CDR3 is TGTGCCAGCGCGCAAACAGGGCTGCGGAATGAAAAACTGTTTTTT.

The genes are TRBV30 and TRBJ1-1; D gene ambiguous. Germline-derived CDR1 and CDR2 are GTSNPN and SVGIG (reference sequence). The CDR3 contains 12 residues. Trimming took 7 bases from V and 10 from J, leaving 19 bases between them. The CDR3 DNA sequence: TGTGCCTTATACCCCAGATCCAAGTTAGCTTTCTTT. Residues: CALYPRSKLAFF.

The chain has TRBV10-3 and TRBJ1-1; the D gene is possibly TRBD1 (6 bases). The germline CDR1 and CDR2 sequences are ENHRY and SYGVKD. The CDR3 is made up of 15 amino acids. V lost 2 bases to trimming and J lost 5 bases, with 15 bases between them. CDR3 sequence: CAISESGGRYTEAFF. CDR3 bases: TGTGCCATCAGTGAGAGCGGGGGGCGATATACTGAAGCTTTCTTT.

The chain joins TRBV30 to TRBJ2-1; weak D call: TRBD2 (6 bases). CDR1 and CDR2 (germline): GTSNPN, SVGIG (reference sequence). The CDR3 has 15 amino acids. Trimming stripped 0 bases from V and 3 bases from J, with 12 bases between. The CDR3 DNA reads as TGTGCCTGGAGTGTGGGTAGCGGAGGCTACAATGAGCAGTTCTTC. Translated, it gives CAWSVGSGGYNEQFF.

J is TRBJ2-1 and V is TRBV7-6, with 7 bases lining up with TRBD1. J gave up 1 base and V 1 base, and 4 bases lay outside the gene matches. CDR1 and CDR2 from the germline V gene are SGHVS and FNYEAQ. The CDR3 covers 16 residues. CDR3 bases: TGTGCCAGCAGCTTAGAAATCAGGGGGTCCTACAATGAGCAGTTCTTC. Translated: CASSLEIRGSYNEQFF.

The V gene is TRBV6-5, the J gene TRBJ2-4; no definite D call. V was shortened by 4 bases and J by 3 bases, with 13 bases between the two germline ends. The CDR3 is 15 residues long. CDR1 is MNHEY and CDR2 is SVGAGI in the germline V gene. The CDR3, as DNA: TGTGCCAGCAGTTCCTGGAGTTCCGGCAAAAACATTCAGTACTTC. It is translated as CASSSWSSGKNIQYF.